One sample yielded the 29 T cell receptor beta chains listed below, sequenced in a study of blood T cell repertoires in COVID-19. Assay used: immunoSEQ multiplex PCR; TCRdb lists only in-frame clones, some missing. The sample lists about 190,000 clones, around 89% occurring once. Sequenced: peripheral blood. Receptor source: a man between 35 and 55 years old with active or convalescent COVID-19.

The chain couples TRBV6-5 to TRBJ1-2, with D perhaps TRBD1 (5 bases). V was cut by 0 bases and J by 4 bases, with 12 bases left in between. The length of the CDR3 is 15 residues. CDR1 is MNHEY, CDR2 SVGAGI, per germline. In DNA form, the CDR3 reads TGTGCCAGCAGTTACTCGGACATCCCATCCTATGGCTACACCTTC. Amino acids: CASSYSDIPSYGYTF.

The rearrangement links TRBV3-1 (or the pseudogene TRBV3-2) to TRBJ1-2, with 8 nucleotides matching TRBD1. This CDR3 contains 13 residues. The germline V gene has CDR1 LGHDT and CDR2 YNNKEL (reference sequence). The trim removed 4 bases at V and 6 bases at J, leaving 4 bases unmatched. CDR3 in DNA: TGTGCCAGCAGCCCGCGGACAGGGCATGGCTACACCTTC. Translation: CASSPRTGHGYTF.

The J gene is TRBJ1-5, the V gene TRBV3-1 (or the pseudogene TRBV3-2); D is unresolved. This CDR3 is built from 13 residues. Trimming stripped 3 bases from V and 4 bases from J, with 7 bases between. CDR1 and CDR2 from the germline V gene are LGHDT and YNNKEL (reference sequence). Here the CDR3 reads CASSQSLNQPQHF. CDR3 nucleotide sequence: TGTGCCAGCAGCCAGTCGTTAAATCAGCCCCAGCATTTT.

The V and J genes are TRBV14 and TRBJ1-6; 8 positions agree with TRBD1. In germline, CDR1 is SGHDN, CDR2 FVKESK. CDR3 length equals 16 residues. Trimming at V came to 4 bases and at J to 8 bases, leaving 10 bases not matched to a gene. Written as DNA, the CDR3 is TGTGCCAGCAGCCCTCGGACAGGGAAGAGTGATTCACCCCTCCACTTT. This sequence encodes CASSPRTGKSDSPLHF.

The chain employs TRBV7-9 and TRBJ1-5; D is ambiguous. The CDR3 sequence is 14 residues long. Germline CDR1 reads SEHNR; CDR2 reads FQNEAQ (reference sequence). V lost 2 bases and J lost 7, with 12 bases in between. The CDR3 region is CASSLRGEGQPQHF. DNA for the CDR3: TGTGCCAGCAGCTTACGTGGCGAGGGCCAGCCCCAGCATTTT.

The chain links TRBV6-5 to TRBJ2-4, with 10 bases identical to TRBD2. This CDR3 spans 13 amino acids. After removal of 6 bases from V and 6 bases from J, the junction contained 2 bases not matched to a gene. CDR1 MNHEY and CDR2 SVGAGI come from the germline V gene. The CDR3 region is CASSWTSGNIQYF. The DNA of the CDR3 is TGTGCCAGCAGCTGGACTAGCGGAAACATTCAGTACTTC.

This clone has a single count. The chain combines TRBV5-1 with TRBJ2-5; D gene unclear. V was clipped by 0 bases and J by 7 bases, with 13 bases between them. CDR3 length: 14 residues. CDR1 and CDR2 (germline): SGHRS, YFSETQ. CDR3 protein: CASSLGTVLGTQYF. In DNA form, the CDR3 reads TGCGCCAGCAGCTTGGGTACGGTCCTTGGGACCCAGTACTTC. The full variable domain, in which reference TRBV5-1 and TRBJ2-5 provide the parts outside the CDR3, is KAGVTQTPRYLIKTRGQQVTLSCSPISGHRSVSWYQQTPGQGLQFLFEYFSETQRNKGNFPGRFSGRQFSNSRSEMNVSTLELGDSALYLCASSLGTVLGTQYFGPGTRLLVL.

The V and J genes are TRBV13 and TRBJ1-2; D gene ambiguous. The CDR3 runs 14 residues. Looked up from germline, CDR1 is PRHDT and CDR2 is FYEKMQ (reference sequence). V was trimmed by 4 bases and J by 4 bases, leaving 13 bases between them. The chain's CDR3 is CASSSSARSYGYTF. The CDR3 bases are TGTGCCAGCAGCTCCTCCGCCAGAAGCTATGGCTACACCTTC.

This rearrangement joins TRBV5-4 to TRBJ1-2; the match to TRBD1 covers 10 bases. The trim removed 4 bases at V and 5 bases at J, leaving 8 bases unmatched. Germline values: CDR1 SGHNT, CDR2 YYREEE (reference sequence). The CDR3 spans 15 residues. The CDR3 here is CASSQGQGTAYGYTF. The CDR3 DNA sequence: TGTGCCAGCAGCCAGGGACAGGGGACGGCGTATGGCTACACCTTC.

V usage is TRBV6-5 and J usage is TRBJ1-2, with D unclear. V lost 5 bases and J 8 bases, leaving 9 bases between the germline ends. CDR3 length equals 11 residues. Per germline, CDR1 MNHEY and CDR2 SVGAGI. The CDR3 DNA is TGTGCCAGCAGTCCGGGGTTCGGCTACACCTTC. It specifies CASSPGFGYTF.

This sequence joins TRBV5-1 and TRBJ2-7, with 9 nucleotides matching TRBD1. After removal of 5 bases from V and 1 base from J, the junction contained 16 bases not matched to a gene. The CDR3 sequence is 18 residues long. CDR1 SGHRS and CDR2 YFSETQ come from the germline V gene. The CDR3 region is CASRLAPATGGKSYEQYF. The CDR3 DNA reads as TGCGCCAGCAGGCTCGCCCCAGCGACAGGGGGGAAATCCTACGAGCAGTACTTC.

This chain joins TRBV28 and TRBJ2-5, with D uncertain. CDR1 and CDR2 (germline): MDHEN, SYDVKM. V lost 6 bases, J lost 2 bases, and 13 bases lay in between. The CDR3 length is 14 residues. CDR3 bases: TGTGCCAGCAGCCCTGATCTCGGGCAAGAGACCCAGTACTTC. Translation gives CASSPDLGQETQYF.

CDR3 nucleotide sequence: TGCAGTGCTAGTCGACTAGCGGGAGGCCTTAATACGCAGTATTTT. Residues: CSASRLAGGLNTQYF. The rearrangement links TRBV20-1 to TRBJ2-3; 13 nucleotides agree with TRBD2. The CDR3 runs to 15 residues. Trimming took 3 bases from V and 7 from J; bases not matched to a gene: 7. The V gene's germline CDR1 is DFQATT and CDR2 SNEGSKA (reference sequence).

The chain carries TRBV6-6 and TRBJ2-3, with 8 nucleotides matching TRBD1. Germline trimming cut 6 bases from V and 5 bases from J; bases unmatched to any gene: 10. CDR1 is MNHNY and CDR2 is SVGAGI in the germline V gene (reference sequence). The CDR3 is made up of 15 amino acids. Here the CDR3 reads CASRFQGTGGDTQYF. CDR3 nucleotide sequence: TGTGCCAGCAGGTTCCAGGGAACAGGGGGAGATACGCAGTATTTT.

In this sample, this clone turned up a few times. This chain links TRBV7-2 with TRBJ2-7; TRBD2 might be the D (6 bases). The V and J ends lost 5 bases and 3 bases respectively, with 11 bases between them. The CDR3 has 13 residues. The germline gives CDR1 SGHTA, CDR2 FQGNSA. The CDR3 sequence: CASSRTTLYEQYF. The CDR3 DNA reads TGTGCCAGCAGCCGGACTACCCTCTACGAGCAGTACTTC.

The chain carries TRBV19 and TRBJ1-2; 10 bases line up with TRBD1. Germline V gene sequence: CDR1 LNHDA, CDR2 SQIVND (reference sequence). CDR3 size: 16 residues. The J segment lost 0 bases and the V segment lost 4 bases, leaving 5 bases of the junction unmatched. The CDR3 protein is CASSKDRGVTNYGYTF. The CDR3 DNA follows: TGTGCCAGTAGTAAGGACAGGGGGGTGACTAACTATGGCTACACCTTC.

The chain is built from TRBV29-1 and TRBJ2-2; a weak D match, TRBD1 (8 bases). The germline V gene has CDR1 SQVTM and CDR2 ANQGSEA. This CDR3 is 14 amino acids long. The V end was cut by 6 bases, the J end by 7 bases, with 18 bases between. The CDR3 here is CSVAGQGGGGELFF. For the CDR3, the DNA is TGCAGCGTAGCCGGACAGGGAGGGGGCGGGGAGCTGTTTTTT.

This chain connects TRBV2 to TRBJ1-4, with TRBD1 matching 10 bases. Germline V gene sequence: CDR1 SNHLY, CDR2 FYNNEI. V dropped 6 bases and J dropped 4; count of bases not matched to a gene: 5. The CDR3 is made up of 15 amino acids. CDR3 in DNA: TGTGCCAGCAGCGGGACAGGGGCCGTTAATGAAAAACTGTTTTTT. Its protein product is CASSGTGAVNEKLFF.

The table lists this clone with a count of one. The V and J genes are TRBV7-8 and TRBJ1-1; no firm D call. Germline CDR1 reads SGHVS; CDR2 reads FQNEAQ. Trimming shortened V by 3 bases and J by 2 bases, and 7 bases separated the two germline ends. This CDR3 has 13 amino acids. The CDR3 DNA reads TGTGCCAGCAGCTTCTCACATAACACTGAAGCTTTCTTT. The encoded protein is CASSFSHNTEAFF. The entire variable domain, with the rest obtained from reference TRBV7-8 and TRBJ1-1, is as follows: GAGVSQSPRYKVAKRGQDVALRCDPISGHVSLFWYQQALGQGPEFLTYFQNEAQLDKSGLPSDRFFAERPEGSVSTLKIQRTQQEDSAVYLCASSFSHNTEAFFGQGTRLTVV.

The rearrangement uses TRBV28 and TRBJ2-7, with 9 bases aligning to TRBD1. V lost 5 bases and J lost 4; bases outside the gene matches: 9. CDR1 is MDHEN and CDR2 is SYDVKM in the germline V gene. The CDR3 contains 15 residues. The CDR3 DNA sequence: TGTGCCAGCAGTACGACAGGGGGTAAAAGTTACGAGCAGTACTTC. Protein: CASSTTGGKSYEQYF.

The chain has TRBV11-3 and TRBJ2-5, with a possible D match to TRBD2 (6 bases). V was cut by 4 bases and J by 3 bases, with 12 bases left in between. CDR1 is SGHNT, CDR2 YENEEA, per germline. The CDR3 loop spans 14 amino acids. For the CDR3, the DNA is TGTGCCAGCAGCTCCCGTGGAGGGAAAGAGACCCAGTACTTC. It translates to CASSSRGGKETQYF.

A single count supports this clone. CDR3 nucleotides: TGTGCCAGCAGCCAAGACCGTAATCAGCCCCAGCATTTT. Protein product: CASSQDRNQPQHF. The chain has TRBV14 and TRBJ1-5; no clear D. V lost 0 bases to trimming and J lost 4 bases, with 4 bases between them. The CDR3 runs to 13 residues. Germline CDR1 reads SGHDN; CDR2 reads FVKESK.

The rearrangement joins TRBV21-1 to TRBJ1-3; the listed D gene, TRBD1, was not tested against the DNA. TRBV21-1 is termed a pseudogene. CDR3 length: 18 amino acids. This CDR3 is CASSKEDSSMRAGNTIYF. CDR3 sequence (DNA): TGTGCCAGCAGCAAAGAGGACAGCAGCATGCGAGCTGGAAACACCATATATTTT.

This clone occurred once. V and J are TRBV9 and TRBJ2-2, with D unresolved. V lost 0 bases and J 6 bases, leaving 9 bases between the germline ends. The germline V gene has CDR1 SGDLS and CDR2 YYNGEE. The CDR3 consists of 14 residues. The CDR3 protein is CASSVVGGSGELFF. CDR3 nucleotides: TGTGCCAGCAGCGTAGTAGGCGGATCCGGGGAGCTGTTTTTT.

Notes on this clone: Within the sample, other DNA sequences also encode this same CDR3. The chain combines TRBV27 with TRBJ2-7; 8 bases fit TRBD1. J gave up 2 bases and V 6 bases, and 6 bases lay outside the gene matches. The germline gives CDR1 MNHEY, CDR2 SMNVEV (reference sequence). This CDR3 has 14 residues. This chain's CDR3 is CASSKDRVAYEQYF. As DNA, the CDR3 is TGTGCCAGCAGCAAGGACAGGGTGGCCTACGAGCAGTACTTC.

The chain recombines TRBV30 with TRBJ1-3; no clear D. CDR3 length equals 17 residues. V gave up 2 bases and J gave up 0 bases, with 17 bases separating them. Germline loops: CDR1 GTSNPN, CDR2 SVGIG (reference sequence). This CDR3 is CAWSPGSQLYSGNTIYF. The CDR3 bases are TGTGCCTGGAGTCCCGGGAGTCAACTTTACTCTGGAAACACCATATATTTT.

The chain links TRBV27 to TRBJ1-6; 11 positions match TRBD1. CDR3 length equals 16 residues. V gave up 6 bases and J gave up 8 bases; unmatched junction bases: 9. Germline values: CDR1 MNHEY, CDR2 SMNVEV (reference sequence). The CDR3 loop is CASSLGQGAIYSPLHF. The CDR3 region has the DNA TGTGCCAGCAGCCTCGGACAGGGGGCGATTTATTCACCCCTCCACTTT.

This sequence joins TRBV6-1 and TRBJ1-1; 7 nucleotides agree with TRBD1. Per the germline V gene, CDR1 is MNHNS and CDR2 is SASEGT. There are 15 residues in the CDR3. With 1 base clipped from V and 0 bases from J, the junction kept 2 bases outside the gene matches. Here the CDR3 reads CASSEEGTVNTEAFF. The CDR3 coding sequence is TGTGCCAGCAGTGAAGAAGGGACAGTGAACACTGAAGCTTTCTTT.

CDR3 in amino acids: CASSIWRGEVSEAFF. The CDR3 coding sequence is TGTGCCAGTAGTATCTGGAGAGGGGAGGTTAGTGAAGCTTTCTTT. This chain links TRBV19 with TRBJ1-1; a weak D match, TRBD1 (5 bases). The ends were cut back, 3 bases at V and 7 bases at J, with 18 bases in the middle. Looked up from germline, CDR1 is LNHDA and CDR2 is SQIVND (reference sequence). This CDR3 comprises 15 residues.